This T cell receptor (beta chain) was retrieved from a study of shared clonotypes between healthy human individuals. Naive CD8 isolation took CD45RO-negative cells positively selected for CCR7 and excluded terminally differentiated effector memory CD45RA+ cells. On this clone itself: What it recognizes is unknown.

Study-wide findings and caveats: Naive CD4 clonotype sharing across several donors was roughly 5%. The four-donor shared clonotypes exceeded non-shared clonotypes in generation probability, with non-shared ones scoring lower.

CDR3 length equals 13 residues. Germline lookup yields CDR1 SGDLS and CDR2 YYNGEE. The germline V and J ends were trimmed by 4 bases and 6 bases, with 10 bases remaining between them. Data came from immunoSEQ multiplex PCR; TCRdb stores just in-frame clones and leaves some out. Of about 2.1 million clones in the sample, 90% to 95% were seen once. The sequenced sample was naive CD8+ T cells from PBMCs. V is TRBV9 and J is TRBJ2-2, with D uncertain. This receptor was identified in a young man in good health. Some clones in this sample may be carry-over from other donors' samples. Here the CDR3 DNA reads TGTGCCAGCAGCCCGTGGACGGCCGGGGAGCTGTTTTTT. Its protein is CASSPWTAGELFF. Variable domain in full (rest from reference TRBV9 and TRBJ2-2): DSGVTQTPKHLITATGQRVTLRCSPRSGDLSVYWYQQSLDQGLQFLIQYYNGEERAKGNILERFSAQQFPDLHSELNLSSLELGDSALYFCASSPWTAGELFFGEGSRLTVL.